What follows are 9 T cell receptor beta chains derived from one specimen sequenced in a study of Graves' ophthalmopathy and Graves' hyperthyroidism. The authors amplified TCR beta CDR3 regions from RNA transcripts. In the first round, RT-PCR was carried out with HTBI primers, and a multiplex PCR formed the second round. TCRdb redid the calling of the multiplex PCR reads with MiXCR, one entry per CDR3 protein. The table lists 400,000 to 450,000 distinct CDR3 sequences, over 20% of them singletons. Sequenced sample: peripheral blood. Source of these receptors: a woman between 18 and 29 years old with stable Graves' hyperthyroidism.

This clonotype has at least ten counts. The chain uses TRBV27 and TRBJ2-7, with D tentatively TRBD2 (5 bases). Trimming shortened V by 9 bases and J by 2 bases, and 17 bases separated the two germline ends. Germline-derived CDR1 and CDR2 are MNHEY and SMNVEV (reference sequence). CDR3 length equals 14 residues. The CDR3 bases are TGTGCCAGTCATCGGTTAGCGTCCGCCTACGAGCAGTACTTC. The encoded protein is CASHRLASAYEQYF.

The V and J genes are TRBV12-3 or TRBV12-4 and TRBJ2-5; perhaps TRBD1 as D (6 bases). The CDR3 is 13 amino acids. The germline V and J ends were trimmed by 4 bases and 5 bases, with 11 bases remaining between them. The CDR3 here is CASSSSQGETQYF. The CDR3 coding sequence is TGTGCCAGCAGTTCTTCACAGGGCGAGACCCAGTACTTC.

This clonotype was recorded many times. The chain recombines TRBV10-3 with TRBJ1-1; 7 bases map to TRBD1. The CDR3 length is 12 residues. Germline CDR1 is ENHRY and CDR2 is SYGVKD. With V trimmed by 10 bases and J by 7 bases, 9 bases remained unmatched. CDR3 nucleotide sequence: TGTGCCACGACTAACAGGGGACTTGAAGCTTTCTTT. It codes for CATTNRGLEAFF.

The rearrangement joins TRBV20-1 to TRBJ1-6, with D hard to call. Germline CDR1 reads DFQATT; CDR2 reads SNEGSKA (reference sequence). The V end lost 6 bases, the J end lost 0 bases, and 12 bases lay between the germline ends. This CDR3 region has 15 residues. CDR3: CSAWEKSSYNSPLHF. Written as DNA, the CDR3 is TGCAGTGCGTGGGAGAAGAGCTCCTATAATTCACCCCTCCACTTT.

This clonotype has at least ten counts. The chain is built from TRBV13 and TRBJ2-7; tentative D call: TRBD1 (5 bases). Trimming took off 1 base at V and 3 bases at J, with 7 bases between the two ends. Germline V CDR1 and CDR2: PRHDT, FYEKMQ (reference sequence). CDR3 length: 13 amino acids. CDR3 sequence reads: CASSLVGVYEQYF. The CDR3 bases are TGTGCCAGCAGCTTAGTAGGGGTCTACGAGCAGTACTTC.

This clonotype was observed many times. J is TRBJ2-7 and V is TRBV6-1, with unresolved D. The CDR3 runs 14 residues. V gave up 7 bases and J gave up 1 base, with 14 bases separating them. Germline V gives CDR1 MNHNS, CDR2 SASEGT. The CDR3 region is CASMETTESYEQYF. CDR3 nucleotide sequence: TGTGCCAGCATGGAAACGACGGAATCCTACGAGCAGTACTTC.

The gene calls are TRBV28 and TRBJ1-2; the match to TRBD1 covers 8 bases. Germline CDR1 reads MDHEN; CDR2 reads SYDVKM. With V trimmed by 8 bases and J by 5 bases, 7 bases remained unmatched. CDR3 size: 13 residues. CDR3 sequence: CASGRTGTYGYTF. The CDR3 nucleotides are TGTGCCAGCGGTAGGACAGGGACTTATGGCTACACCTTC.

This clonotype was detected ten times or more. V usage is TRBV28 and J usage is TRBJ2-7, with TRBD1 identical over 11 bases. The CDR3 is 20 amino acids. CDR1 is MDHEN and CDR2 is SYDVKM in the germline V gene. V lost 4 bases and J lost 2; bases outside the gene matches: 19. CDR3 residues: CASSSDHLDRGPPLTYEQYF. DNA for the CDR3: TGTGCCAGCAGTTCAGATCACCTGGACAGGGGGCCACCTTTAACCTACGAGCAGTACTTC.

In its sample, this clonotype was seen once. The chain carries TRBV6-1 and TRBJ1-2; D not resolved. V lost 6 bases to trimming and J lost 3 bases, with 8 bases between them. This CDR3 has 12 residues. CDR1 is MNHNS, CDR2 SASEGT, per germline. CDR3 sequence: CASRQVDYGYTF. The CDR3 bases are TGTGCCAGCAGGCAGGTCGACTATGGCTACACCTTC.